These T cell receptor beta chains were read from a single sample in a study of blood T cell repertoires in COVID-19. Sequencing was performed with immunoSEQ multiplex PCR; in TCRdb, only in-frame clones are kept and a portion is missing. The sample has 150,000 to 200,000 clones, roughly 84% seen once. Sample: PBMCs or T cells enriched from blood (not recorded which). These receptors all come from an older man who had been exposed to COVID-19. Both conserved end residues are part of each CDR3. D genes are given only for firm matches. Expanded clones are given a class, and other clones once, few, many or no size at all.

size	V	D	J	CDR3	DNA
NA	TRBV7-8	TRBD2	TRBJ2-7	CASSLASGGTYEQYF	TGTGCCAGCAGCTTAGCTAGCGGGGGTACCTACGAGCAGTACTTC
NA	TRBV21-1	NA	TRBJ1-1	CASSTKIKGAPNTEAFF	TGTGCCAGCAGCACCAAGATTAAGGGGGCACCGAACACTGAAGCTTTCTTT
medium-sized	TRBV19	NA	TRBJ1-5	CASSIMGAGDQPQHF	TGTGCCAGTAGTATAATGGGGGCAGGGGATCAGCCCCAGCATTTT
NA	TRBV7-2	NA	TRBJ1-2	CASSLSSGRINYGYTF	TGTGCCAGCAGCTTATCGTCAGGGAGGATTAACTATGGCTACACCTTC
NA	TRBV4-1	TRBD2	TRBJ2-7	CASSPATSGSFYEQYF	TGCGCCAGCAGTCCCGCGACTAGCGGGAGCTTCTACGAGCAGTACTTC
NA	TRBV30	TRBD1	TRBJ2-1	CAWSGTGAQYEQFF	TGTGCCTGGAGTGGGACAGGGGCGCAGTATGAGCAGTTCTTC
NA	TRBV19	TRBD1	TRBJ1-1	CASSIATGTALNTEAFF	TGTGCCAGTAGTATTGCCACCGGGACAGCATTGAACACTGAAGCTTTCTTT
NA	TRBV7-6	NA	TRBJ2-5	CASSPSRETQYF	TGTGCCAGCAGCCCTTCGAGGGAGACCCAGTACTTC
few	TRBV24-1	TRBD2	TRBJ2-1	CATSDPRGSGRTNEQFF	TGTGCCACCAGTGATCCCCGGGGTAGCGGGAGGACGAATGAGCAGTTCTTC
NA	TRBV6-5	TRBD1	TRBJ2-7	CASNSPGQGAGEQYF	TGTGCCAGCAACTCCCCCGGACAGGGGGCCGGGGAGCAGTACTTC
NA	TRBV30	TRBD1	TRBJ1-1	CAWSVGTGINTEAFF	TGTGCCTGGAGTGTAGGGACAGGGATTAACACTGAAGCTTTCTTT
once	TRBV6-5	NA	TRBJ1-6	CASSWASENSPLHF	TGTGCCAGCAGTTGGGCCTCTGAAAATTCACCCCTCCACTTT
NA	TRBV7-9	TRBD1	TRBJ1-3	CASSLAGTGFGNTIYF	TGTGCCAGCAGCCTCGCGGGGACAGGGTTTGGAAACACCATATATTTT
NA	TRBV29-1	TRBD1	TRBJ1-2	CSVRQGASYGYTF	TGCAGCGTGAGACAGGGGGCTTCGTATGGCTACACCTTC
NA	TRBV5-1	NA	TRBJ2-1	CASSLGGQRGNEQFF	TGCGCCAGCAGCTTGGGAGGGCAACGGGGAAATGAGCAGTTCTTC
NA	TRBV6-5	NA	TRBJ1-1	CASSYAGREAFF	TGTGCCAGCAGTTATGCGGGGCGAGAAGCTTTCTTT
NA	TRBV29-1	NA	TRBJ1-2	CSVTQGYGYTF	TGCAGCGTTACCCAGGGATATGGCTACACCTTC
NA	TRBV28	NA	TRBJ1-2	CASSLQGSYGYTF	TGTGCCAGCAGTTTGCAGGGTAGCTATGGCTACACCTTC
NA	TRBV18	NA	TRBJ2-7	CASSHGRWPGLYEQYF	TGTGCCAGCTCCCACGGACGCTGGCCCGGACTTTACGAGCAGTACTTC
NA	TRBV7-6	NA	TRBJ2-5	CASSPGGRDWETQYF	TGTGCCAGCAGCCCGGGGGGCAGGGACTGGGAGACCCAGTACTTC
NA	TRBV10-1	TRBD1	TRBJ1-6	CASSETGDSRTSPLHF	TGCGCCAGCAGTGAGACCGGGGACAGCCGGACTTCACCCCTCCACTTT
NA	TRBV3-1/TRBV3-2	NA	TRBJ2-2	CASSQDIPTGELFF	TGTGCCAGCAGCCAAGATATCCCTACCGGGGAGCTGTTTTTT
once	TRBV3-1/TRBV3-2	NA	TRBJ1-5	CASSRDTGNQPQHF	TGTGCCAGCAGCCGGGACACCGGCAATCAGCCCCAGCATTTT
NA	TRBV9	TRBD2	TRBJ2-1	CASSEPSRVPAGGDYNEQFF	TGTGCCAGCAGCGAACCCTCCAGGGTCCCCGCGGGAGGCGACTACAATGAGCAGTTCTTC
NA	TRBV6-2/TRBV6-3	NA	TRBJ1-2	CASSYGQNYGYTF	TGTGCCAGCAGTTACGGACAGAACTATGGCTACACCTTC
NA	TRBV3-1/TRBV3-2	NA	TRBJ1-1	CASRREGSTEAFF	TGTGCCAGCAGGAGAGAGGGAAGTACTGAAGCTTTCTTT
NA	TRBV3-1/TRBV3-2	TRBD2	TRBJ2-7	CASSQDAAGGYYEQYF	TGTGCCAGCAGCCAAGATGCAGCGGGAGGATACTACGAGCAGTACTTC
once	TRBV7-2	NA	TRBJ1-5	CASSLSVSNQPQHF	TGTGCCAGCAGCTTGTCAGTTAGCAATCAGCCCCAGCATTTT
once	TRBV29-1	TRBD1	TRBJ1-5	CSVAETGSQPQHF	TGCAGCGTTGCGGAGACAGGGAGTCAGCCCCAGCATTTT
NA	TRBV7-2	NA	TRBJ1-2	CASSLVAAPYYGYTF	TGTGCCAGCAGCTTAGTGGCGGCCCCTTACTATGGCTACACCTTC
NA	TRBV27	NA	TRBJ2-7	CASKGAYEQYF	TGTGCCAGCAAAGGGGCCTACGAGCAGTACTTC
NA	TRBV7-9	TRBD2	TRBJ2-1	CASSPVLAGTNEQFF	TGTGCCAGCAGCCCAGTCCTAGCGGGGACCAATGAGCAGTTCTTC
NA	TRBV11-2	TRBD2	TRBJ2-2	CASSFRSGRGTGELFF	TGTGCCAGCAGCTTCCGTAGCGGGAGAGGCACCGGGGAGCTGTTTTTT
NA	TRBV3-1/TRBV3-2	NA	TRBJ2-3	CASSQELRLTGSSTDTQYF	TGTGCCAGCAGCCAAGAGCTCCGATTAACAGGGAGTAGTACAGATACGCAGTATTTT
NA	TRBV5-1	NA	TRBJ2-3	CASSGSQTTDTQYF	TGCGCCAGCAGCGGGAGTCAGACCACAGATACGCAGTATTTT
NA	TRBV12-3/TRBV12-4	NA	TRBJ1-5	CASSLGGQPQHF	TGTGCCAGCAGCCTCGGGGGGCAGCCCCAGCATTTT
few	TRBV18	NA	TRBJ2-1	CASSPPNRRVDFNEQFF	TGTGCCAGCTCACCACCCAATCGCAGGGTGGATTTCAATGAGCAGTTCTTC
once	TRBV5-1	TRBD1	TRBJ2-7	CASSSLTGKGYEQYF	TGCGCCAGCAGCTCCTTGACAGGGAAGGGCTACGAGCAGTACTTC